This T cell receptor (beta chain) stems from a study of cytomegalovirus exposure and HLA in healthy donors. The study, taken as a whole, reports: As a later analysis revealed, the rate of TCR association differed by HLA locus, with DRB1 most and HLA-C fewest. Accurate prediction of most subjects' HLA-A and HLA-B alleles from TCR beta sequences was reported. The study labeled 164 TCR beta chains cytomegalovirus-associated. TRBV6-2, TRBV6-3 and some other V segments were unresolvable in 87-base-pair reads.

This CDR3 is 16 amino acids long. Germline-derived CDR1 and CDR2 are LNHDA and SQIVND (reference sequence). Trimming at V came to 5 bases and at J to 4 bases, leaving 10 bases not matched to a gene. The study ran its PCR with 60 Vbeta and 13 Jbeta primers. Only in-frame clones appear in the TCRdb table, and some are missing; sequencing was by immunoSEQ multiplex PCR. Of around 120,000 clones in the sample, around 63% were seen once. Comment on this clone: The antigen is not known.

This chain joins TRBV19 and TRBJ2-1, with 8 bases lining up with TRBD1. The sample comprised PBMCs. The clonotype was recovered from a man aged 40-55 years in good health and CMV-seropositive. CDR3 nucleotides: TGTGCCAGTAGTTTACCAGACAGGGGTTTATACAATGAGCAGTTCTTC. This encodes CASSLPDRGLYNEQFF.